Presented here are 31 T cell receptor beta chains from one specimen sequenced in a study of PD-L1 blockade in urothelial cancer. Indicated time point: peripheral blood 6 weeks after treatment start. Assay used: immunoSEQ multiplex PCR; TCRdb lists only in-frame clones, some missing. This table holds roughly 120,000 clones, around 89% found once. The sequencing here drew on PBMCs, taken around atezolizumab (anti-PD-L1) treatment. These receptors originate from a man between 60 and 70 years old with urothelial cancer.

CDR3 in DNA: TGTGCCAGCAGTGCCGGGACAGGGAACACCGGGGAGCTGTTTTTT. It yields the protein CASSAGTGNTGELFF. The chain has TRBV2 and TRBJ2-2, with 8 bases fitting TRBD1. The junction had 2 bases not matched to a gene; V was cut back by 4 bases and J by 1 base. From germline, CDR1 is SNHLY and CDR2 FYNNEI. There are 15 residues in the CDR3.

The chain joins TRBV9 to TRBJ2-2, with TRBD2 as a possible D gene (6 bases). The CDR3 totals 14 residues. Germline V gene sequence: CDR1 SGDLS, CDR2 YYNGEE. The V end was cut by 3 bases, the J end by 6 bases, with 12 bases between. DNA for the CDR3: TGTGCCAGCAGCGGTAGCCGGGAGCCCGGGGAGCTGTTTTTT. Its protein product is CASSGSREPGELFF.

The chain uses TRBV5-1 and TRBJ2-5, with 7 bases aligning to TRBD2. The CDR3 extends over 13 amino acids. Unmatched junction bases numbered 2, after V lost 2 bases and J lost 4 bases. Per the germline V gene, CDR1 is SGHRS and CDR2 is YFSETQ. CDR3 in amino acids: CASSFGRAETQYF. The CDR3 DNA reads as TGCGCCAGCAGCTTTGGGAGGGCAGAGACCCAGTACTTC.

About this clone: Other DNA sequences in this specimen translate into the identical CDR3. The rearrangement uses TRBV4-2 and TRBJ2-7; D remains ambiguous. Germline CDR1 is LGHNA and CDR2 is YNFKEQ. V was clipped by 1 base and J by 1 base, with 8 bases between them. This CDR3 is built from 14 residues. CDR3 nucleotides: TGTGCCAGCAGCCAAGGGGCCGGTTCCTACGAGCAGTACTTC. The encoded protein is CASSQGAGSYEQYF.

The chain is built from TRBV5-3 and TRBJ2-1, with TRBD2 matching over 13 bases. TRBV5-3 is designated an ORF whose function remains uncertain. Trimming cost V 2 bases and J 4 bases; bases outside gene matches: 9. This CDR3 has 18 residues. The chain's CDR3 is CARSFVPGLAGRYNEQFF. The CDR3 bases are TGTGCCAGAAGCTTCGTCCCGGGACTAGCGGGGCGATACAATGAGCAGTTCTTC.

This clone was picked up a small number of times. CDR3 sequence (DNA): TGTGCCAGCAGCGTAGTTACTAGCGGATACAATGAGCAGTTCTTC. Protein product: CASSVVTSGYNEQFF. This sequence joins TRBV9 and TRBJ2-1; TRBD2 agrees at 8 bases. Unmatched junction bases numbered 3, after V lost 0 bases and J lost 4 bases. Germline V gene sequence: CDR1 SGDLS, CDR2 YYNGEE. CDR3 length equals 15 residues.

This chain links TRBV4-3 with TRBJ1-1, with a weak D call TRBD1 (5 bases). This CDR3 spans 14 amino acids. V was clipped by 0 bases and J by 4 bases, with 9 bases between them. Germline V gene data show CDR1 as LGHNA and CDR2 as YSLEER. CDR3 residues: CASSQDRASTEAFF. CDR3 DNA: TGCGCCAGCAGCCAAGACAGGGCTAGCACTGAAGCTTTCTTT.

The CDR3 coding sequence is TGTGCCAGCAGCAGGTTAACCGGGACTAGATCCTACGAGCAGTACTTC. Residues: CASSRLTGTRSYEQYF. The genes are TRBV5-4 and TRBJ2-7; 8 positions agree with TRBD2. With V trimmed by 4 bases and J by 1 base, 10 bases remained unmatched. Germline V gene sequence: CDR1 SGHNT, CDR2 YYREEE (reference sequence). The CDR3 totals 16 residues.

The gene calls are TRBV11-3 and TRBJ2-7, with 12 bases aligning to TRBD2. The V gene's germline CDR1 is SGHNT and CDR2 YENEEA. The CDR3 has 15 residues. The trim removed 5 bases at V and 6 bases at J, leaving 8 bases unmatched. The CDR3 loop is CASSPGLAGSLEQYF. For the CDR3, the DNA is TGTGCCAGCAGCCCGGGACTAGCGGGTTCGCTCGAGCAGTACTTC.

This clone was observed a handful of times. The J gene is TRBJ2-2, the V gene TRBV6-5; D possibly corresponds to TRBD2 (5 bases). CDR3 length: 13 amino acids. Germline V gene lookup returns CDR1 MNHEY and CDR2 SVGAGI. The V end was cut by 6 bases, the J end by 5 bases, with 10 bases between. The CDR3 nucleotides are TGTGCCAGCAGACGGGGTCCGACCGGGGAGCTGTTTTTT. Translating it yields CASRRGPTGELFF.

The rearrangement joins TRBV29-1 to TRBJ1-2; D call uncertain. The length of the CDR3 is 12 residues. Germline CDR1 reads SQVTM; CDR2 reads ANQGSEA. The V and J ends lost 3 bases and 4 bases respectively, with 9 bases between them. This chain's CDR3 is CSVEEGFYGYTF. For the CDR3, the DNA is TGCAGCGTTGAGGAGGGATTCTATGGCTACACCTTC.

The genes are TRBV12-5 and TRBJ2-2; D perhaps matches TRBD1 (5 bases). The CDR3 extends over 15 amino acids. V shed 7 bases and J shed 0 bases, with 12 bases lying between them. Germline values: CDR1 LGHNT, CDR2 FRNRAP. CDR3 protein: CASALQATNTGELFF. The DNA for the CDR3 is TGTGCTAGTGCCCTACAGGCAACGAACACCGGGGAGCTGTTTTTT.

There are many counts of this clone. The chain employs TRBV28 and TRBJ1-1, with no clear D. Germline V gene lookup returns CDR1 MDHEN and CDR2 SYDVKM. This CDR3 is 14 amino acids long. V shed 5 bases and J shed 11 bases, with 21 bases lying between them. Here the CDR3 DNA reads TGTGCCAGCAGTCTCTCTTGGACTGTTGGAGGGGCTTTCTTT. It codes for CASSLSWTVGGAFF.

The chain's CDR3 is CALLRGRGAEAFF. The CDR3 DNA follows: TGCGCCTTACTTAGAGGGAGGGGCGCTGAAGCTTTCTTT. J is TRBJ1-1 and V is TRBV10-1; D perhaps matches TRBD1 (5 bases). Germline V gene sequence: CDR1 WNHNN, CDR2 SYGVQD (reference sequence). The V and J ends lost 11 bases and 6 bases respectively, with 19 bases between them. This CDR3 is built from 13 residues.

Concerning this clone itself: Relative to the germline gene, one junction end is altered; a read error may explain this. V usage is TRBV7-7 and J usage is TRBJ2-7, with 8 bases that match TRBD2. This CDR3 has 14 residues. The germline gives CDR1 SSHAT, CDR2 FNYEAQ (reference sequence). CDR3 loop: CASSPGLGAYEQYF. The CDR3 DNA is TGTGCTAGCAGCCCGGGACTAGGGGCCTACGAGCAGTACTTC.

The rearrangement uses TRBV12-5 and TRBJ1-1; the D is unclear. CDR3 length: 13 amino acids. The V gene lost 2 bases and the J gene lost 1 base, with 5 bases spanning the gap. Germline CDR1 and CDR2: LGHNT and FRNRAP. The CDR3 DNA is TGTGCTAGTGGTTTGAGCCCGAACACTGAAGCTTTCTTT. Translation gives CASGLSPNTEAFF.

The J gene is TRBJ2-3, the V gene TRBV5-1, with D possibly being TRBD2 (7 bases). The V end lost 0 bases, the J end lost 2 bases, and 10 bases lay between the germline ends. This CDR3 is built from 15 residues. Germline CDR1 reads SGHRS; CDR2 reads YFSETQ. CDR3 nucleotides: TGCGCCAGCAGCTTGGAGGGGGGGAACACAGATACGCAGTATTTT. Translation gives CASSLEGGNTDTQYF.

The chain joins TRBV28 to TRBJ1-2; TRBD1 might be the D (5 bases). The CDR3 loop spans 14 amino acids. Germline V gene sequence: CDR1 MDHEN, CDR2 SYDVKM. V shed 3 bases and J shed 6 bases, with 14 bases lying between them. The CDR3 DNA reads as TGTGCCAGCAGTTTGGCAGGGCGGTCAGATGGCTACACCTTC. Translation: CASSLAGRSDGYTF.

The chain uses TRBV6-6 and TRBJ1-2; 10 nucleotides align to TRBD1. The CDR3 is 15 amino acids. The V and J ends lost 0 bases and 3 bases, in that order; junction bases with no gene match: 1. Germline loops: CDR1 MNHNY, CDR2 SVGAGI (reference sequence). The DNA for the CDR3 is TGTGCCAGCAGTTACTCGACAGGGGGCTACTATGGCTACACCTTC. It encodes CASSYSTGGYYGYTF.

The rearrangement links TRBV30 to TRBJ1-6; 7 bases map to TRBD1. This CDR3 is built from 16 residues. V lost 0 bases and J lost 6; bases outside the gene matches: 8. Germline loops: CDR1 GTSNPN, CDR2 SVGIG (reference sequence). The CDR3 loop reads CAWSVMYGTVNSPLHF. The DNA of the CDR3 is TGTGCCTGGAGTGTAATGTATGGGACAGTTAATTCACCCCTCCACTTT.

The genes are TRBV7-9 and TRBJ2-7; TRBD1 aligns across 10 bases. This CDR3 comprises 15 residues. J was trimmed by 2 bases and V by 2 bases; bases with no gene match: 3. Germline values: CDR1 SEHNR, CDR2 FQNEAQ (reference sequence). The DNA for the CDR3 is TGTGCCAGCAGCTTAACGGGACAGGGGACCTACGAGCAGTACTTC. Amino acids: CASSLTGQGTYEQYF.

This clone was recorded only once. The rearrangement uses TRBV10-3 and TRBJ2-7; D remains unclear. This CDR3 region has 14 residues. Germline values: CDR1 ENHRY, CDR2 SYGVKD. With 6 bases removed from V and 0 bases from J, the gap between germline ends came to 12 bases. The CDR3: CAISVDTVSYEQYF. The CDR3 DNA sequence: TGTGCCATCAGCGTCGACACGGTCTCCTACGAGCAGTACTTC.

The V call is TRBV13, the J call TRBJ1-1; D might be TRBD1 (6 bases). CDR1 and CDR2 (germline): PRHDT, FYEKMQ (reference sequence). The CDR3 extends over 15 amino acids. V was cut by 5 bases and J by 1 base, with 14 bases left in between. This CDR3 is CASSLPTGPNTEAFF. The DNA for the CDR3 is TGTGCCAGCAGCCTACCTACAGGGCCGAACACTGAAGCTTTCTTT.

The chain carries TRBV6-6 and TRBJ2-3, with 7 bases that match TRBD2. The CDR3 extends over 13 amino acids. With V trimmed by 8 bases and J by 0 bases, 2 bases remained unmatched. The germline gives CDR1 MNHNY, CDR2 SVGAGI (reference sequence). The DNA of the CDR3 is TGTGCCAGCGGGAGGGTTAGCACAGATACGCAGTATTTT. Its translation is CASGRVSTDTQYF.

The chain has TRBV5-1 and TRBJ2-1; 10 bases match TRBD1. Germline CDR1 and CDR2: SGHRS and YFSETQ. This CDR3 region has 14 residues. The ends lost 4 bases at V and 8 bases at J; junction bases unmatched: 6. The CDR3 here is CASSRGQGVDEQFF. CDR3 nucleotides: TGCGCCAGCAGCCGAGGACAGGGGGTCGATGAGCAGTTCTTC.

The chain links TRBV9 to TRBJ2-1, with 8 bases fitting TRBD2. Germline CDR1 SGDLS, CDR2 YYNGEE. V was clipped by 4 bases and J by 9 bases; unmatched bases: 9. The CDR3 is 14 amino acids. Here the CDR3 reads CASSPSGTSGEQFF. The CDR3 coding sequence is TGTGCCAGCAGCCCCAGCGGTACTAGCGGTGAGCAGTTCTTC. The full variable domain, completed using reference TRBV9 and TRBJ2-1, is DSGVTQTPKHLITATGQRVTLRCSPRSGDLSVYWYQQSLDQGLQFLIQYYNGEERAKGNILERFSAQQFPDLHSELNLSSLELGDSALYFCASSPSGTSGEQFFGPGTRLTVL.

This clone has a single count. This chain joins TRBV9 and TRBJ2-1; 11 nucleotides match TRBD2. Germline-derived CDR1 and CDR2 are SGDLS and YYNGEE. V gave up 4 bases and J gave up 5 bases; unmatched junction bases: 8. The CDR3 spans 16 residues. CDR3 nucleotide sequence: TGTGCCAGCAGCCCCCGTGTTAGCGGGGGGGACAATGAGCAGTTCTTC. Protein product: CASSPRVSGGDNEQFF.

The rearrangement joins TRBV28 to TRBJ1-3, with 7 nucleotides matching TRBD1. The germline gives CDR1 MDHEN, CDR2 SYDVKM. The CDR3 has 13 amino acids. The V segment lost 5 bases and the J segment 4 bases; nucleotides outside the gene matches: 2. CDR3 nucleotides: TGTGCCAGCAGTCAGGGACAGGGAAACACCATATATTTT. This encodes CASSQGQGNTIYF.

V usage is TRBV7-3 and J usage is TRBJ2-5, with a tentative D call TRBD2 (5 bases). The V gene lost 4 bases and the J gene lost 5 bases, with 17 bases spanning the gap. From germline, CDR1 is SGHTA and CDR2 FQGTGA. This CDR3 is 15 amino acids long. Written as DNA, the CDR3 is TGTGCCAGCAGCTCTCAACCGGGATCCGGGGAGACCCAGTACTTC. Translation: CASSSQPGSGETQYF.

The chain uses TRBV2 and TRBJ1-5; 9 bases map to TRBD1. Per the germline V gene, CDR1 is SNHLY and CDR2 is FYNNEI. The CDR3 loop spans 13 amino acids. Trimming at V came to 6 bases and at J to 5 bases, leaving 2 bases not matched to a gene. In nucleotides, the CDR3 is TGTGCCAGCAGCGACAGGGGGTATCAGCCCCAGCATTTT. As protein: CASSDRGYQPQHF.

This clone has just a few counts. J is TRBJ1-3 and V is TRBV6-5, with D maybe TRBD1 (5 bases). In germline, CDR1 is MNHEY, CDR2 SVGAGI. V was trimmed by 6 bases and J by 0 bases, leaving 12 bases between them. There are 15 residues in the CDR3. The CDR3 is CASRRDGISGNTIYF. CDR3 in DNA: TGTGCCAGCAGGCGGGACGGAATCTCTGGAAACACCATATATTTT.